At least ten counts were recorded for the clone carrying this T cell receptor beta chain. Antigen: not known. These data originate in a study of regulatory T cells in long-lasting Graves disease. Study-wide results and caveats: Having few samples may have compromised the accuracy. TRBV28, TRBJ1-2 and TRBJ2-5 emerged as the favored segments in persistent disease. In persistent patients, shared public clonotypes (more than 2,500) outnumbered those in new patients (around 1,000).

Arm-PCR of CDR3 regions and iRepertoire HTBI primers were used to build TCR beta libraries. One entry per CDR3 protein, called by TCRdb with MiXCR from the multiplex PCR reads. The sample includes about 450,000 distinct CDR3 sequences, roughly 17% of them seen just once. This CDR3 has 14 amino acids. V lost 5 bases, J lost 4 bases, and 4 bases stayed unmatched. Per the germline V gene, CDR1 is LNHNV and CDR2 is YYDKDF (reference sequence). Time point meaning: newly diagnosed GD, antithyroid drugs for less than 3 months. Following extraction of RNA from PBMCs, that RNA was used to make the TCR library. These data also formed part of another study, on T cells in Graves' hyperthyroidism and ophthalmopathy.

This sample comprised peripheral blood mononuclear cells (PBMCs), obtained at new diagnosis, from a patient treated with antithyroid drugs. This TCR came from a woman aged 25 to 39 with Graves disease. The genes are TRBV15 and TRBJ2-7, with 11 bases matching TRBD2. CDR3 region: CATSEGLAVYEQYF. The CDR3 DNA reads TGTGCCACCAGCGAGGGACTAGCGGTTTACGAGCAGTACTTC.